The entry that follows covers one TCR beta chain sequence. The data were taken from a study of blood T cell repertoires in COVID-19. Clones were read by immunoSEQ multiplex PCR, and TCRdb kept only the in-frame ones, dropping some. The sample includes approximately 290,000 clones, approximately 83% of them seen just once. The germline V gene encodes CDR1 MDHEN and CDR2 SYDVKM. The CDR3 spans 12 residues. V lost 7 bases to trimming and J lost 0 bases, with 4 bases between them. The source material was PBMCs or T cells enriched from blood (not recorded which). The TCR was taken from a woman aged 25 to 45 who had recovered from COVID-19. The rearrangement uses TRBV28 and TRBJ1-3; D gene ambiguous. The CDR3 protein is CASTLSGNTIYF. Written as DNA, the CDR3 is TGTGCCAGCACTCTCTCTGGAAACACCATATATTTT.